These 30 T cell receptor beta chains originate from one sample sequenced in a study of T cells after posttransplantation cyclophosphamide. The protocol was immunoSEQ multiplex PCR, while the TCRdb copy is restricted to in-frame clones and leaves out a portion. This sample has about 47,000 clones, with approximately 94% found just once. Sequencing was done on a sample of PBMCs. Every receptor here comes from a woman between 25 and 40 years old in good health and a related stem cell transplant donor.

The chain has TRBV4-3 and TRBJ2-6, with 8 nucleotides matching TRBD1. Germline V gene sequence: CDR1 LGHNA, CDR2 YSLEER. Germline trimming cut 3 bases from V and 0 bases from J; bases unmatched to any gene: 7. The CDR3 loop spans 18 amino acids. The DNA of the CDR3 is TGCGCCAGCAGCCACACGGACAGGGCAAGCTCTGGGGCCAACGTCCTGACTTTC. Its protein product is CASSHTDRASSGANVLTF.

The chain joins TRBV7-9 to TRBJ2-5, with TRBD2 as a possible D gene (5 bases). The germline CDR1 and CDR2 sequences are SEHNR and FQNEAQ (reference sequence). The CDR3 consists of 14 residues. The V gene lost 0 bases and the J gene lost 4 bases, with 9 bases spanning the gap. The CDR3 DNA reads TGTGCCAGCAGCTTAGCGTCCGAGGGAGAGACCCAGTACTTC. It is translated as CASSLASEGETQYF.

The chain links TRBV7-6 to TRBJ2-7; 8 bases map to TRBD1. V was pared by 4 bases and J by 4 bases, with 12 bases of the junction left unmatched. CDR1 is SGHVS and CDR2 is FNYEAQ in the germline V gene. The CDR3 contains 16 residues. This CDR3 reads CASSSLKGQVLYEQYF. For the CDR3, the DNA is TGTGCCAGCAGCTCACTCAAGGGACAGGTGCTATACGAGCAGTACTTC.

The V call is TRBV11-2, the J call TRBJ2-5; no clear D gene. This CDR3 comprises 13 residues. V shed 6 bases and J shed 5 bases, with 13 bases lying between them. CDR1 and CDR2 (germline): SGHAT, FQNNGV. CDR3 in amino acids: CASSSGGWETQYF. The CDR3, as DNA: TGTGCCAGCAGTTCGGGTGGTTGGGAGACCCAGTACTTC.

The V and J genes are TRBV5-5 and TRBJ2-3, with 9 bases lining up with TRBD2. V shed 0 bases and J 2 bases; nucleotides not matched to a gene: 4. There are 16 residues in the CDR3. Germline lookup yields CDR1 SGHKS and CDR2 YYEKEE (reference sequence). The CDR3 DNA reads TGTGCCAGCAGCTTGGTGGCGGGGGGGCTCACAGATACGCAGTATTTT. This encodes CASSLVAGGLTDTQYF.

V usage is TRBV7-2 and J usage is TRBJ2-1, with 9 bases that match TRBD1. Germline assignment: CDR1 SGHTA and CDR2 FQGNSA. The ends lost 5 bases at V and 4 bases at J; junction bases unmatched: 6. The CDR3 loop spans 15 amino acids. The CDR3 DNA follows: TGTGCCAGCAGCGACCGGGACAGGGTATACAATGAGCAGTTCTTC. Translating it yields CASSDRDRVYNEQFF.

CDR3 sequence (DNA): TGTGCCAGCAGCTCGCTAAATACCGGGGGAGAAAAACTGTTTTTT. Its protein is CASSSLNTGGEKLFF. The chain couples TRBV7-9 to TRBJ1-4, with D tentatively TRBD1 (5 bases). The germline CDR1 and CDR2 sequences are SEHNR and FQNEAQ (reference sequence). Trimming shortened V by 4 bases and J by 8 bases, and 17 bases separated the two germline ends. The CDR3 runs 15 residues.

The chain joins TRBV4-3 to TRBJ2-2; 11 positions match TRBD1. In germline, CDR1 is LGHNA, CDR2 YSLEER. The CDR3 has 18 residues. The V and J ends lost 0 bases and 7 bases, in that order; junction bases with no gene match: 10. CDR3 loop: CASSQDIPGQGVGGELFF. The CDR3 bases are TGCGCCAGCAGCCAAGATATCCCGGGACAGGGGGTCGGCGGGGAGCTGTTTTTT.

J is TRBJ2-4 and V is TRBV6-5; D may be TRBD1 (6 bases). The CDR3 is 15 residues long. Germline V gives CDR1 MNHEY, CDR2 SVGAGI. V lost 5 bases to trimming and J lost 8 bases, with 19 bases between them. CDR3 residues: CASSSRATGSDIQYF. CDR3 in DNA: TGTGCCAGCAGTAGCCGGGCTACAGGGTCAGACATTCAGTACTTC.

This chain joins TRBV11-2 and TRBJ1-2; no definite D call. Germline CDR1 SGHAT, CDR2 FQNNGV. Trimming stripped 0 bases from V and 4 bases from J, with 6 bases between. The CDR3 loop spans 13 amino acids. CDR3 nucleotides: TGTGCCAGCAGCTTAGACCCCCTCTATGGCTACACCTTC. Amino acid sequence: CASSLDPLYGYTF.

V gene TRBV19 combines with J gene TRBJ2-3; tentatively, D is TRBD2 (7 bases). V was shortened by 1 base and J by 5 bases, with 19 bases between the two germline ends. The CDR3 has 17 amino acids. Germline-derived CDR1 and CDR2 are LNHDA and SQIVND (reference sequence). CDR3 residues: CASSIAMAGRGIDTQYF. In DNA, the CDR3 is TGTGCCAGTAGTATAGCCATGGCAGGGAGGGGGATAGATACGCAGTATTTT.

V is TRBV27 and J is TRBJ1-1, with no clear D. The V end lost 10 bases, the J end lost 6 bases, and 24 bases lay between the germline ends. The CDR3 contains 15 residues. Germline assignment: CDR1 MNHEY and CDR2 SMNVEV (reference sequence). The CDR3: CATAAPGAGVAEAFF. CDR3 DNA sequence: TGTGCCACAGCAGCCCCGGGAGCGGGCGTGGCTGAAGCTTTCTTT.

This chain links TRBV27 with TRBJ2-7; possible D gene TRBD2, 6 bases. V was shortened by 2 bases and J by 6 bases, with 8 bases between the two germline ends. The CDR3 contains 12 residues. From germline, CDR1 is MNHEY and CDR2 SMNVEV (reference sequence). CDR3 loop: CASSLGGFEQYF. In DNA, the CDR3 is TGTGCCAGCAGTTTAGGAGGGTTCGAGCAGTACTTC.

DNA for the CDR3: TGTGCCAGCAGTGATCAGCGGGGGCCTGAGCAGTTCTTC. It translates to CASSDQRGPEQFF. This sequence joins TRBV2 and TRBJ2-1, with 8 bases that match TRBD2. Per the germline V gene, CDR1 is SNHLY and CDR2 is FYNNEI. V shed 3 bases, J shed 9 bases, and the junction held 4 bases outside the gene matches. The CDR3 has 13 residues.

This clone was observed once. The chain couples TRBV4-2 to TRBJ2-3; 10 positions match TRBD2. The CDR3 has 18 residues. J was trimmed by 0 bases and V by 0 bases; bases with no gene match: 6. Germline values: CDR1 LGHNA, CDR2 YNFKEQ. This chain's CDR3 is CASSQEERGGHSTDTQYF. The CDR3 DNA is TGTGCCAGCAGCCAAGAGGAGCGGGGGGGCCATAGCACAGATACGCAGTATTTT.

This clone was seen once. V is TRBV7-9 and J is TRBJ2-3; possibly TRBD1 for D (5 bases). The CDR3 length is 14 residues. Germline V gene sequence: CDR1 SEHNR, CDR2 FQNEAQ (reference sequence). V lost 1 base to trimming and J lost 4 bases, with 9 bases between them. CDR3 amino acids: CASSLEGRSDTQYF. The CDR3 DNA is TGTGCCAGCAGCTTAGAGGGGCGGTCAGATACGCAGTATTTT. The entire variable domain, with the rest obtained from reference TRBV7-9 and TRBJ2-3, is as follows: DTGVSQNPRHKITKRGQNVTFRCDPISEHNRLYWYRQTLGQGPEFLTYFQNEAQLEKSRLLSDRFSAERPKGSFSTLEIQRTEQGDSAMYLCASSLEGRSDTQYFGPGTRLTVL.

This rearrangement joins TRBV6-5 to TRBJ1-2, with D possibly matching TRBD1 (5 bases). V lost 2 bases and J lost 3, with 10 bases in between. The CDR3 is 14 residues long. Germline V gene data show CDR1 as MNHEY and CDR2 as SVGAGI. In DNA, the CDR3 is TGTGCCAGCAGTTACGCCCGGGGGGACTATGGCTACACCTTC. Residues: CASSYARGDYGYTF.

This clone was seen a single time. The J gene is TRBJ1-5, the V gene TRBV28, with 9 positions matching TRBD1. After removal of 8 bases from V and 5 bases from J, the junction contained 13 bases not matched to a gene. The CDR3 runs 16 residues. Germline V gene sequence: CDR1 MDHEN, CDR2 SYDVKM. The CDR3 region is CASRQPGQGGHQPQHF. CDR3 DNA: TGTGCCAGCCGACAACCGGGACAGGGAGGACATCAGCCCCAGCATTTT.

The rearrangement uses TRBV7-9 and TRBJ2-2; weak D call: TRBD1 (5 bases). The CDR3 runs to 17 residues. Germline V CDR1 and CDR2: SEHNR, FQNEAQ (reference sequence). With 0 bases removed from V and 4 bases from J, the gap between germline ends came to 15 bases. In DNA, the CDR3 is TGTGCCAGCAGCTTAGCGGGCACAGGCAGGGTCACCGGGGAGCTGTTTTTT. It codes for CASSLAGTGRVTGELFF.

The chain is built from TRBV6-4 and TRBJ2-2, with D tentatively TRBD1 (6 bases). This CDR3 has 13 residues. The germline V and J ends were trimmed by 5 bases and 3 bases, with 7 bases remaining between them. Germline V gene lookup returns CDR1 MRHNA and CDR2 SNTAGT. As DNA, the CDR3 is TGTGCCAGCAGTCCAGGGGACACCGGGGAGCTGTTTTTT. Translation gives CASSPGDTGELFF.

V usage is TRBV9 and J usage is TRBJ2-2, with a weak D call TRBD2 (7 bases). This CDR3 has 16 amino acids. Germline V gives CDR1 SGDLS, CDR2 YYNGEE. The germline V and J ends were trimmed by 3 bases and 6 bases, with 18 bases remaining between them. The CDR3 coding sequence is TGTGCCAGCAGCGCCGGGGGGCGGGGGATCGCCGGGGAGCTGTTTTTT. Translating gives CASSAGGRGIAGELFF.

The chain recombines TRBV23-1 with TRBJ2-1; D is ambiguous. TRBV23-1 is assigned to the ORF class and has an uncertain function. This CDR3 region has 16 residues. V lost 4 bases and J lost 0, with 13 bases in between. The CDR3 nucleotides read TGCGCCAGCAGTCCGTATCGTACTTACTCCTACAATGAGCAGTTCTTC. Its translation is CASSPYRTYSYNEQFF.

CDR3 amino acids: CSVPEGSGDEGETQYF. CDR3 sequence (DNA): TGCAGCGTCCCTGAGGGTTCGGGGGATGAGGGGGAGACCCAGTACTTC. The chain combines TRBV29-1 with TRBJ2-5; D possibly corresponds to TRBD2 (6 bases). V lost 6 bases and J lost 5, with 25 bases in between. This CDR3 comprises 16 residues. Germline CDR1 SQVTM, CDR2 ANQGSEA.

The chain joins TRBV19 to TRBJ1-4; D is unclear. This CDR3 comprises 16 residues. With 1 base removed from V and 8 bases from J, the gap between germline ends came to 17 bases. Germline CDR1 reads LNHDA; CDR2 reads SQIVND (reference sequence). The DNA for the CDR3 is TGTGCCAGTAGTATAGTAAGGCCTCGAACGAGGGAAAAACTGTTTTTT. It encodes CASSIVRPRTREKLFF.

The V call is TRBV7-9, the J call TRBJ2-3; possible D gene TRBD2, 6 bases. V was shortened by 3 bases and J by 7 bases, with 17 bases between the two germline ends. CDR3 size: 15 residues. The germline gives CDR1 SEHNR, CDR2 FQNEAQ (reference sequence). The CDR3 DNA is TGTGCCAGCAGCTTTACAGGCCTACGCGGGAATACGCAGTATTTT. Its translation is CASSFTGLRGNTQYF.

The chain carries TRBV7-2 and TRBJ1-4, with 7 bases lining up with TRBD1. The CDR3 runs 14 residues. V was clipped by 4 bases and J by 11 bases; unmatched bases: 10. The germline V gene encodes CDR1 SGHTA and CDR2 FQGNSA. The CDR3 loop is CASSSRQGLEKLFF. For the CDR3, the DNA is TGTGCCAGCAGCTCTAGACAGGGTCTTGAGAAACTGTTTTTT.

This chain connects TRBV4-2 to TRBJ2-2, with a tentative D call TRBD1 (7 bases). V dropped 2 bases and J dropped 5 bases, with 12 bases sitting between them. The CDR3 length is 15 residues. Germline V gene sequence: CDR1 LGHNA, CDR2 YNFKEQ. CDR3: CASSQRAGGTGELFF. The CDR3 region has the DNA TGTGCCAGCAGCCAACGTGCAGGGGGGACCGGGGAGCTGTTTTTT.

CDR3 sequence (DNA): TGTGCCAGCAGTGCCTCCGGGACAGGGGATTCCTACGAGCAGTACTTC. It yields the protein CASSASGTGDSYEQYF. The chain couples TRBV6-4 to TRBJ2-7, with 10 bases lining up with TRBD1. The CDR3 has 16 amino acids. Per germline, CDR1 MRHNA and CDR2 SNTAGT. Trimming removed 4 bases from V and 1 base from J; junction bases left unmatched: 7.

This chain links TRBV9 with TRBJ2-1; 12 nucleotides align to TRBD2. J gave up 5 bases and V 3 bases, and 3 bases lay outside the gene matches. Germline values: CDR1 SGDLS, CDR2 YYNGEE. The CDR3 runs to 15 residues. CDR3: CASSGASGGDNEQFF. In DNA form, the CDR3 reads TGTGCCAGCAGCGGAGCTAGCGGGGGGGACAATGAGCAGTTCTTC. The full variable domain, its missing parts supplied by reference TRBV9 and TRBJ2-1, is DSGVTQTPKHLITATGQRVTLRCSPRSGDLSVYWYQQSLDQGLQFLIQYYNGEERAKGNILERFSAQQFPDLHSELNLSSLELGDSALYFCASSGASGGDNEQFFGPGTRLTVL.

This chain uses TRBV2 with TRBJ2-3; TRBD1 is a possible D gene (6 bases). The length of the CDR3 is 15 residues. Germline V gene sequence: CDR1 SNHLY, CDR2 FYNNEI. The ends were cut back, 2 bases at V and 5 bases at J, with 14 bases in the middle. CDR3 in amino acids: CASSEQGSPGDTQYF. For the CDR3, the DNA is TGTGCCAGCAGTGAACAGGGGAGCCCTGGAGATACGCAGTATTTT.